The subject of this entry is one T cell receptor beta chain. This entry comes from a study of OX40 agonist ivuxolimab in advanced cancers. Study details: Cancers in dose escalation were hepatocellular, melanoma, renal cell and head and neck.

CDR1 is SGHAT and CDR2 is FQDESV in the germline V gene (reference sequence). Trimming pared 4 bases from V and 0 bases from J, leaving 16 bases between. The CDR3 loop spans 16 amino acids. The repertoire was sequenced with immunoSEQ multiplex PCR; TCRdb's copy has only in-frame clones and lacks some. Of 73,000 or so clones listed, roughly 85% were seen once; the top ten hold 0.65% to 0.9%. The J gene is TRBJ2-7, the V gene TRBV11-1; the D call may be TRBD1 or TRBD2 (5 bases each). This clonotype was sampled from an adult with an advanced solid tumor such as melanoma, head and neck, liver or kidney cancer. Sample: CD4+ or CD8+ T cells sorted from blood, taken in a trial of the OX40 agonist ivuxolimab. In DNA, the CDR3 is TGTGCCAGCAGCTCCGGAGCAGGGACCCTCTCCTACGAGCAGTACTTC. This encodes CASSSGAGTLSYEQYF. The entire variable domain, with the rest obtained from reference TRBV11-1 and TRBJ2-7, is as follows: EAEVAQSPRYKITEKSQAVAFWCDPISGHATLYWYRQILGQGPELLVQFQDESVVDDSQLPKDRFSAERLKGVDSTLKIQPAELGDSAMYLCASSSGAGTLSYEQYFGPGTRLTVT.